Listed here are 25 T cell receptor beta chains from one sample, sequenced in a study of cytomegalovirus exposure and HLA in healthy donors. With 60 Vbeta and 13 Jbeta primers, the PCR was carried out. TCRdb's table, derived via immunoSEQ multiplex PCR, lists solely in-frame clones and lacks some. This sample has under 150,000 clones; about 85% occur once, and the top ten carry around 1.7%. The sequencing sample was made of PBMCs. Receptors originate from a boy aged 5-17 years in good health and CMV-seronegative.

V and J are TRBV5-6 and TRBJ2-1, with 7 bases identical to TRBD2. From germline, CDR1 is SGHDT and CDR2 YYEEEE. The CDR3 extends over 13 amino acids. J gave up 12 bases and V 4 bases, and 10 bases lay outside the gene matches. As DNA, the CDR3 is TGTGCCAGCAGCGTCTCTCGGACTAGGGGGCAGTTCTTC. Translation gives CASSVSRTRGQFF.

The CDR3 sequence is CASSSTVHEQFF. DNA of the CDR3: TGTGCCAGCAGCTCGACAGTCCATGAGCAGTTCTTC. The rearrangement links TRBV7-2 to TRBJ2-1; D may be TRBD1 (5 bases). CDR1 and CDR2 (germline): SGHTA, FQGNSA. The CDR3 is made up of 12 amino acids. Deletions cut 4 bases from V and 8 bases from J, with 9 bases between.

This clone was seen a handful of times. The V gene is TRBV5-1, the J gene TRBJ1-1, with TRBD1 identical over 7 bases. The CDR3 is 14 residues long. Trimming removed 0 bases from V and 6 bases from J; junction bases left unmatched: 5. Germline V gene sequence: CDR1 SGHRS, CDR2 YFSETQ. The CDR3 nucleotides read TGCGCCAGCAGCTTGGACAGGGGTTTCTCTGAAGCTTTCTTT. Its translation is CASSLDRGFSEAFF.

This chain connects TRBV10-3 to TRBJ2-3, with TRBD2 matching 12 bases. V shed 6 bases, J shed 0 bases, and the junction held 10 bases outside the gene matches. This CDR3 is 18 amino acids long. Germline V CDR1 and CDR2: ENHRY, SYGVKD. The CDR3: CAIRPSSGRAVSTDTQYF. Written as DNA, the CDR3 is TGTGCCATCAGGCCCTCTAGCGGGAGGGCCGTGAGCACAGATACGCAGTATTTT.

This rearrangement joins TRBV5-1 to TRBJ2-6, with 10 bases lining up with TRBD1. The germline gives CDR1 SGHRS, CDR2 YFSETQ. CDR3 length equals 18 residues. V lost 0 bases to trimming and J lost 0 bases; unmatched junction nucleotides: 3. The CDR3, as DNA: TGCGCCAGCAGCTTGGGGGGACAGGGGTACTCTGGGGCCAACGTCCTGACTTTC. Protein sequence: CASSLGGQGYSGANVLTF.

This chain connects TRBV19 to TRBJ1-1; TRBD1 is a possible D gene (6 bases). This CDR3 spans 13 amino acids. CDR1 is LNHDA and CDR2 is SQIVND in the germline V gene (reference sequence). V lost 4 bases, J lost 4 bases, and 10 bases lay in between. CDR3 region: CASSTRGITEAFF. For the CDR3, the DNA is TGTGCCAGTAGTACCAGGGGAATCACTGAAGCTTTCTTT.

This sequence joins TRBV4-1 and TRBJ1-1; a possible D gene is TRBD1 (6 bases). The CDR3 has 14 residues. Trimming took 4 bases from V and 2 from J, leaving 11 bases between them. Germline CDR1 is MGHRA and CDR2 is YSYEKL. CDR3 in DNA: TGCGCCAGCAGCCTCCGACAGGAAAACACTGAAGCTTTCTTT. It codes for CASSLRQENTEAFF.

V gene TRBV9 combines with J gene TRBJ2-7, with D perhaps matching TRBD1 (6 bases). The germline V gene has CDR1 SGDLS and CDR2 YYNGEE. CDR3 size: 15 residues. Trimming shortened V by 0 bases and J by 1 base, and 11 bases separated the two germline ends. DNA of the CDR3: TGTGCCAGCAGCGTAGGGACAGCCGTTTCCTACGAGCAGTACTTC. This codes for CASSVGTAVSYEQYF.

This chain uses TRBV7-9 with TRBJ1-1; TRBD1 matches 7 bases. The CDR3 extends over 14 amino acids. CDR1 and CDR2 (germline): SEHNR, FQNEAQ (reference sequence). V shed 3 bases and J 6 bases; nucleotides not matched to a gene: 7. The CDR3 bases are TGTGCCAGCAGCTTGATGGACAGGTCTGCTGAAGCTTTCTTT. Translation gives CASSLMDRSAEAFF. Full variable domain (remainder filled in from reference TRBV7-9 and TRBJ1-1): DTGVSQNPRHKITKRGQNVTFRCDPISEHNRLYWYRQTLGQGPEFLTYFQNEAQLEKSRLLSDRFSAERPKGSFSTLEIQRTEQGDSAMYLCASSLMDRSAEAFFGQGTRLTVV.

The rearrangement uses TRBV5-8 and TRBJ1-5; a weak D match, TRBD1 (5 bases). Trimming removed 2 bases at V and 4 bases at J, with 7 bases between. Germline assignment: CDR1 SGHTS and CDR2 YDEGEE. The CDR3 is 13 residues long. The CDR3 DNA reads TGTGCCAGCAGCTTACGACAGAATCAGCCCCAGCATTTT. It yields the protein CASSLRQNQPQHF. Full variable domain (outside the CDR3, taken from reference TRBV5-8 and TRBJ1-5): EAGVTQSPTHLIKTRGQQATLRCSPISGHTSVYWYQQALGLGLQFLLWYDEGEERNRGNFPPRFSGRQFPNYSSELNVNALELEDSALYLCASSLRQNQPQHFGDGTRLSIL.

The chain uses TRBV6-1 and TRBJ2-7; possible D gene TRBD2, 6 bases. V lost 3 bases and J lost 1, with 16 bases in between. CDR1 is MNHNS, CDR2 SASEGT, per germline. CDR3 length: 16 residues. CDR3 DNA: TGTGCCAGCAGTGACTTAAGTCTAGCGCCTTCCTACGAGCAGTACTTC. Translating gives CASSDLSLAPSYEQYF.

J is TRBJ2-2 and V is TRBV6-5; D is unresolved. V lost 6 bases, J lost 1 base, and 9 bases lay in between. Germline CDR1 and CDR2: MNHEY and SVGAGI. There are 14 residues in the CDR3. The CDR3 coding sequence is TGTGCCAGCAGCCCCTCAGAGAACACCGGGGAGCTGTTTTTT. This translates into CASSPSENTGELFF.

The chain links TRBV5-1 to TRBJ2-6, with 8 bases identical to TRBD1. J lost 0 bases, V lost 0 bases, and 5 bases had no gene match. The length of the CDR3 is 18 residues. Germline loops: CDR1 SGHRS, CDR2 YFSETQ. CDR3 in amino acids: CASSLVTGVSSGANVLTF. Written as DNA, the CDR3 is TGCGCCAGCAGCTTGGTGACAGGGGTAAGCTCTGGGGCCAACGTCCTGACTTTC.

This clone occurred a few times. This sequence joins TRBV4-1 and TRBJ2-1, with 12 bases matching TRBD2. The CDR3 totals 17 residues. CDR1 is MGHRA, CDR2 YSYEKL, per germline. With 1 base clipped from V and 2 bases from J, the junction kept 3 bases outside the gene matches. The CDR3 region has the DNA TGCGCCAGCAGCCAAGGGACTAGCGGGGACGCCTACAATGAGCAGTTCTTC. Translating gives CASSQGTSGDAYNEQFF.

The chain is built from TRBV27 and TRBJ1-5, with 7 nucleotides matching TRBD1. Germline assignment: CDR1 MNHEY and CDR2 SMNVEV (reference sequence). V was clipped by 5 bases and J by 4 bases; unmatched bases: 8. The CDR3 covers 15 residues. CDR3 loop: CASSTSVQGNQPQHF. DNA for the CDR3: TGTGCCAGCAGTACCTCGGTACAGGGGAATCAGCCCCAGCATTTT.

The chain is built from TRBV9 and TRBJ2-2; D perhaps matches TRBD1 (5 bases). Trimming took off 4 bases at V and 4 bases at J, with 17 bases between the two ends. This CDR3 is built from 16 residues. The germline V gene has CDR1 SGDLS and CDR2 YYNGEE. CDR3 sequence: CASSPPGSGGTGELFF. In nucleotides, the CDR3 is TGTGCCAGCAGCCCCCCAGGGTCCGGTGGCACCGGGGAGCTGTTTTTT.

V usage is TRBV7-6 and J usage is TRBJ2-1; 10 bases match TRBD2. This CDR3 spans 16 amino acids. Per the germline V gene, CDR1 is SGHVS and CDR2 is FNYEAQ. The ends lost 0 bases at V and 4 bases at J; junction bases unmatched: 3. CDR3 nucleotide sequence: TGTGCCAGCAGCTTAGCCCAAGCGGGGGGGTACAATGAGCAGTTCTTC. Amino acids: CASSLAQAGGYNEQFF. Filled out from reference TRBV7-6 and TRBJ2-1, the complete variable domain reads GAGVSQSPRYKVTKRGQDVALRCDPISGHVSLYWYRQALGQGPEFLTYFNYEAQQDKSGLPNDRFSAERPEGSISTLTIQRTEQRDSAMYRCASSLAQAGGYNEQFFGPGTRLTVL.

The count of this clone is one. The chain recombines TRBV5-8 with TRBJ1-6; 9 bases agree with TRBD1. The CDR3 extends over 17 amino acids. With 6 bases clipped from V and 7 bases from J, the junction kept 14 bases outside the gene matches. Per the germline V gene, CDR1 is SGHTS and CDR2 is YDEGEE. CDR3 sequence reads: CASTSFRDRVRNSPLHF. The DNA of the CDR3 is TGTGCCAGCACTTCGTTCCGGGACAGGGTCCGCAATTCACCCCTCCACTTT.

The V and J genes are TRBV4-2 and TRBJ1-3; a possible D gene is TRBD1 (5 bases). V was cut by 4 bases and J by 0 bases, with 10 bases left in between. CDR1 LGHNA and CDR2 YNFKEQ come from the germline V gene. The CDR3 extends over 15 amino acids. CDR3 nucleotide sequence: TGTGCCAGCAGCCTTGGGGGGGGCTCTGGAAACACCATATATTTT. Protein: CASSLGGGSGNTIYF.

The chain employs TRBV7-6 and TRBJ1-5, with D maybe TRBD1 (6 bases). Germline V lookup: CDR1 SGHVS, CDR2 FNYEAQ. Trimming removed 0 bases at V and 3 bases at J, with 12 bases between. The CDR3 is made up of 16 amino acids. Here the CDR3 reads CASSLAPPGANQPQHF. In nucleotides, the CDR3 is TGTGCCAGCAGCTTAGCGCCGCCAGGGGCCAATCAGCCCCAGCATTTT.

This chain joins TRBV30 and TRBJ2-7; 8 bases map to TRBD2. V dropped 3 bases and J dropped 2; count of bases not matched to a gene: 9. The CDR3 has 15 amino acids. Germline V gene sequence: CDR1 GTSNPN, CDR2 SVGIG (reference sequence). This CDR3 is CAWSKGLAGPYEQYF. The DNA of the CDR3 is TGTGCCTGGAGCAAGGGATTAGCGGGACCCTACGAGCAGTACTTC.

V gene TRBV6-5 combines with J gene TRBJ2-5; 10 bases line up with TRBD1. Gene TRBJ2-7 matches the end of the DNA better, so the J call may be wrong. CDR1 and CDR2 from the germline V gene are MNHEY and SVGAGI. The CDR3 contains 14 residues. Here the CDR3 reads CASSGTGASYEQYF. CDR3 nucleotide sequence: TGTGCCAGCAGTGGGACAGGGGCATCCTACGAGCAGTACTTC.

The J gene is TRBJ1-2, the V gene TRBV28; 7 bases line up with TRBD1. J was trimmed by 4 bases and V by 10 bases; bases with no gene match: 12. CDR3 length equals 14 residues. Germline values: CDR1 MDHEN, CDR2 SYDVKM. The CDR3 protein is CATWDSLVGYGYTF. The CDR3 nucleotides are TGTGCCACCTGGGACAGTCTGGTGGGCTATGGCTACACCTTC.

This clone was seen once. This chain connects TRBV7-8 to TRBJ1-5; TRBD1 might be the D (6 bases). Trimming stripped 5 bases from V and 2 bases from J, with 13 bases between. CDR1 is SGHVS and CDR2 is FQNEAQ in the germline V gene. This CDR3 spans 15 amino acids. CDR3 DNA sequence: TGTGCCAGCAGCCACCGGGACACGGGCAATCAGCCCCAGCATTTT. It encodes CASSHRDTGNQPQHF.

The chain uses TRBV7-2 and TRBJ2-3, with no clear D. Germline values: CDR1 SGHTA, CDR2 FQGNSA. The germline V and J ends were trimmed by 6 bases and 7 bases, with 11 bases remaining between them. The CDR3 covers 12 residues. The DNA of the CDR3 is TGTGCCAGCAGTCCTATCCCCAATACGCAGTATTTT. This codes for CASSPIPNTQYF. The variable domain in full, with the rest retrieved from reference TRBV7-2 and TRBJ2-3, is GAGVSQSPSNKVTEKGKDVELRCDPISGHTALYWYRQSLGQGLEFLIYFQGNSAPDKSGLPSDRFSAERTGGSVSTLTIQRTQQEDSAVYLCASSPIPNTQYFGPGTRLTVL.